Listed here are 31 T cell receptor beta chains from one sample, sequenced in a study of long-term antiretroviral therapy in people with HIV. At the survey level, the v3.0 immunoSEQ assay was run. Sequenced by immunoSEQ multiplex PCR; TCRdb stores in-frame clones only, minus some. The sample contains approximately 11,000 clones, about four fifths of which appear only once. The sequences come from unsorted PBMCs, collected 1.8 years after starting antiretroviral therapy. The receptors originated from a man aged 40-49 years with HIV.

V and J are TRBV9 and TRBJ2-5; TRBD1 agrees at 8 bases. The ends lost 3 bases at V and 5 bases at J; junction bases unmatched: 6. CDR3 size: 14 residues. Germline CDR1 and CDR2: SGDLS and YYNGEE. This CDR3 is CASSAGQGYETQYF. DNA for the CDR3: TGTGCCAGCAGCGCCGGACAGGGTTACGAGACCCAGTACTTC.

The chain uses TRBV27 and TRBJ1-5; D is unclear. The V gene's germline CDR1 is MNHEY and CDR2 SMNVEV (reference sequence). This CDR3 is built from 13 residues. Trimming left V 5 bases short and J 5 bases short, with 10 bases between. The CDR3 DNA reads as TGTGCCAGCAGTAGAGTTTCCTATCAGCCCCAGCATTTT. Protein: CASSRVSYQPQHF.

The CDR3 is CASSITQTDTQYF. The CDR3 DNA reads TGTGCCAGCAGTATTACCCAGACAGATACGCAGTATTTT. The V and J genes are TRBV6-4 and TRBJ2-3, with D hard to call. With 5 bases removed from V and 3 bases from J, the gap between germline ends came to 9 bases. Per germline, CDR1 MRHNA and CDR2 SNTAGT. CDR3 length equals 13 residues.

CDR3 protein: CASSLEGGGGETQYF. For the CDR3, the DNA is TGTGCCAGCAGCCTCGAAGGGGGCGGGGGGGAGACCCAGTACTTC. V is TRBV7-9 and J is TRBJ2-5; possibly TRBD2 for D (8 bases). V was shortened by 5 bases and J by 5 bases, with 18 bases between the two germline ends. CDR3 length: 15 amino acids. CDR1 is SEHNR, CDR2 FQNEAQ, per germline (reference sequence).

This clone was seen just once. Other DNA sequences in the sample encode the same CDR3. The chain couples TRBV4-3 to TRBJ2-3; TRBD2 is a possible D gene (5 bases). With 4 bases removed from V and 2 bases from J, the gap between germline ends came to 10 bases. CDR1 is LGHNA, CDR2 YSLEER, per germline. This CDR3 has 14 residues. The CDR3, as DNA: TGCGCCAGCAGCCCCGACCGGGACACAGATACGCAGTATTTT. Translation gives CASSPDRDTDTQYF.

The rearrangement links TRBV4-3 to TRBJ2-3; the match to TRBD1 covers 8 bases. CDR1 is LGHNA and CDR2 is YSLEER in the germline V gene. The CDR3 spans 16 residues. Trimming cost V 1 base and J 1 base; bases outside gene matches: 4. In DNA, the CDR3 is TGCGCCAGCAGCCAAGGTGGGGGACAGGGCACAGATACGCAGTATTTT. Residues: CASSQGGGQGTDTQYF.

V and J are TRBV11-1 and TRBJ1-1; TRBD1 might be the D (5 bases). Germline-derived CDR1 and CDR2 are SGHAT and FQDESV (reference sequence). CDR3 length: 13 residues. V was pared by 6 bases and J by 11 bases, with 19 bases between. CDR3 bases: TGTGCCAGCAGTTCAATGATGGGGGTTGGGGCTTTCTTT. Protein sequence: CASSSMMGVGAFF.

The chain is built from TRBV5-1 and TRBJ2-7; 9 bases fit TRBD1. The CDR3 is 14 residues long. V lost 4 bases to trimming and J lost 7 bases; unmatched junction nucleotides: 9. Germline values: CDR1 SGHRS, CDR2 YFSETQ. The CDR3 protein is CASSLSRDRDEQYF. CDR3 DNA: TGCGCCAGCAGCCTGTCCCGGGACAGGGATGAGCAGTACTTC.

This chain links TRBV28 with TRBJ2-1; no clear D gene. Between the trimmed V and J ends, which lost 1 base and 0 bases, there was a span of 16 bases. Germline V gives CDR1 MDHEN, CDR2 SYDVKM. This CDR3 has 18 amino acids. CDR3 sequence: CASSLYRISLSSYNEQFF. Written as DNA, the CDR3 is TGTGCCAGCAGTTTATATCGGATTAGTCTGAGCTCCTACAATGAGCAGTTCTTC.

The chain carries TRBV19 and TRBJ2-1; weak D call: TRBD2 (6 bases). Trimming took 9 bases from V and 3 from J, leaving 12 bases between them. Germline V gene data show CDR1 as LNHDA and CDR2 as SQIVND (reference sequence). The CDR3 runs 13 residues. The CDR3 protein is CASRGSGYNEQFF. In DNA form, the CDR3 reads TGTGCCAGCCGGGGGAGTGGCTACAATGAGCAGTTCTTC.

The V and J genes are TRBV2 and TRBJ2-1; no definite D call. V lost 7 bases, J lost 7 bases, and 17 bases lay in between. CDR1 and CDR2 from the germline V gene are SNHLY and FYNNEI. The CDR3 length is 14 residues. The CDR3 sequence is CASTPLDVGNEQFF. The CDR3 bases are TGTGCCAGCACCCCCCTGGACGTGGGTAATGAGCAGTTCTTC. Complete variable domain (other parts from reference TRBV2 and TRBJ2-1): EPEVTQTPSHQVTQMGQEVILRCVPISNHLYFYWYRQILGQKVEFLVSFYNNEISEKSEIFDDQFSVERPDGSNFTLKIRSTKLEDSAMYFCASTPLDVGNEQFFGPGTRLTVL.

The chain couples TRBV4-3 to TRBJ1-5; 9 positions match TRBD1. Germline CDR1 and CDR2: LGHNA and YSLEER. V was pared by 4 bases and J by 2 bases, with 3 bases of the junction left unmatched. This CDR3 region has 15 residues. CDR3 region: CASSPGTGRNQPQHF. The DNA of the CDR3 is TGCGCCAGCAGCCCGGGGACAGGGCGCAATCAGCCCCAGCATTTT.

The chain couples TRBV11-3 to TRBJ2-7; 11 bases are shared with TRBD1. CDR1 and CDR2 (germline): SGHNT, YENEEA. Unmatched junction bases numbered 2, after V lost 4 bases and J lost 3 bases. The CDR3 has 14 amino acids. CDR3 sequence: CASSYGTGGYEQYF. CDR3 in DNA: TGTGCCAGCAGCTACGGGACAGGGGGCTACGAGCAGTACTTC.

This clone was counted between two and nine times. This chain joins TRBV28 and TRBJ2-7; 9 bases align to TRBD1. Germline CDR1 is MDHEN and CDR2 is SYDVKM. The CDR3 runs to 15 residues. V shed 8 bases, J shed 5 bases, and the junction held 13 bases outside the gene matches. The CDR3 reads CASCVGGQGGDEQYF. CDR3 in DNA: TGTGCCAGCTGCGTTGGGGGACAGGGAGGCGACGAGCAGTACTTC.

The V gene is TRBV7-2, the J gene TRBJ1-5, with unresolved D. The germline V gene has CDR1 SGHTA and CDR2 FQGNSA. Trimming pared 1 base from V and 2 bases from J, leaving 15 bases between. CDR3 length: 17 residues. CDR3 bases: TGTGCCAGCAGCTTAGACCGGGCCCCGGGAGGCAATCAGCCCCAGCATTTT. Its translation is CASSLDRAPGGNQPQHF.

The chain combines TRBV10-3 with TRBJ2-3, with 15 bases matching TRBD2. With 7 bases clipped from V and 5 bases from J, the junction kept 4 bases outside the gene matches. The CDR3 covers 15 residues. Germline V lookup: CDR1 ENHRY, CDR2 SYGVKD. This CDR3 reads CAITGTSGRRDTQYF. DNA of the CDR3: TGTGCCATCACCGGGACTAGCGGGAGGCGAGATACGCAGTATTTT.

The chain couples TRBV10-3 to TRBJ2-2; TRBD1 matches 8 bases. CDR1 and CDR2 from the germline V gene are ENHRY and SYGVKD. This CDR3 comprises 13 residues. Trimming removed 9 bases from V and 6 bases from J; junction bases left unmatched: 6. CDR3 DNA: TGTGCCATTCAGGGGGCGCGATCCGGGGAGCTGTTTTTT. Translating it yields CAIQGARSGELFF.

This clone has a single count. This chain uses TRBV12-5 with TRBJ2-1; D call uncertain. This CDR3 has 12 residues. CDR1 and CDR2 from the germline V gene are LGHNT and FRNRAP. The V end lost 2 bases, the J end lost 10 bases, and 9 bases lay between the germline ends. CDR3 sequence (DNA): TGTGCTAGTGGTTTGCCCTCGGAGGAGCAGTTCTTC. It encodes CASGLPSEEQFF. The full variable domain, with the rest looked up from reference TRBV12-5 and TRBJ2-1, is DARVTQTPRHKVTEMGQEVTMRCQPILGHNTVFWYRQTMMQGLELLAYFRNRAPLDDSGMPKDRFSAEMPDATLATLKIQPSEPRDSAVYFCASGLPSEEQFFGPGTRLTVL.

In its sample, this clone was seen a few times. The rearrangement joins TRBV2 to TRBJ2-7; 8 nucleotides align to TRBD2. Germline CDR1 and CDR2: SNHLY and FYNNEI. This CDR3 is built from 14 residues. J gave up 2 bases and V 9 bases, and 9 bases lay outside the gene matches. The CDR3 DNA sequence: TGTGCCAGTCACTCCGCGGGAGGACCCTACGAGCAGTACTTC. Protein sequence: CASHSAGGPYEQYF.

By sample fraction, this clone is medium-sized. This CDR3 is CASSLTTNTGELFF. CDR3 DNA sequence: TGCGCCAGCAGCCTAACTACAAACACCGGGGAGCTGTTTTTT. The V gene is TRBV4-1, the J gene TRBJ2-2; D not resolved. V was trimmed by 4 bases and J by 2 bases, leaving 8 bases between them. Germline V CDR1 and CDR2: MGHRA, YSYEKL. The CDR3 has 14 residues.

This clone has more than one count but fewer than ten. This chain connects TRBV4-2 to TRBJ2-6; D remains unclear. CDR3 length equals 13 residues. CDR1 is LGHNA and CDR2 is YNFKEQ in the germline V gene. V gave up 8 bases and J gave up 6 bases, with 11 bases separating them. Written as DNA, the CDR3 is TGTGCCAGCCGTCCTCTGCTGGCCAACGTCCTGACTTTC. Translating it yields CASRPLLANVLTF.

CDR3 coding DNA: TGTGCCAGCAGCGTAGATCTCAGGAGACAGTACTTC. Translation gives CASSVDLRRQYF. This chain joins TRBV9 and TRBJ2-7; D not certain. The CDR3 has 12 residues. Trimming left V 0 bases short and J 10 bases short, with 11 bases between. Germline assignment: CDR1 SGDLS and CDR2 YYNGEE.

This chain connects TRBV7-6 to TRBJ2-2; D gene ambiguous. The CDR3 runs to 12 residues. Germline values: CDR1 SGHVS, CDR2 FNYEAQ. V gave up 5 bases and J gave up 6 bases, with 7 bases separating them. The CDR3, as DNA: TGTGCCAGCAGCCAGCCTTCCGGGGAGCTGTTTTTT. It is translated as CASSQPSGELFF.

The V and J genes are TRBV29-1 and TRBJ2-7; 7 nucleotides agree with TRBD1. The CDR3 extends over 14 amino acids. Trimming took 5 bases from V and 4 from J; bases not matched to a gene: 11. CDR1 and CDR2 (germline): SQVTM, ANQGSEA. The CDR3 is CSVLNRDRLYEQYF. DNA for the CDR3: TGCAGCGTTCTCAACCGGGACAGACTATACGAGCAGTACTTC.

The chain recombines TRBV5-8 with TRBJ1-5; D is unresolved. Deletions cut 6 bases from V and 1 base from J, with 11 bases between. Germline V gives CDR1 SGHTS, CDR2 YDEGEE. CDR3 length: 14 amino acids. The CDR3 DNA follows: TGTGCCAGCACCCAACGGAGGAGCAATCAGCCCCAGCATTTT. Residues: CASTQRRSNQPQHF.

About this clone itself: A junction boundary mismatches the germline segment, possibly from a read error. The CDR3, as DNA: TGTGCCAGCAGTGAAGATTTGCGGGCAGCGGGGTTT. It yields the protein CASSEDLRAAGF. V is TRBV2 and J is TRBJ1-1; no reliable D call. CDR1 and CDR2 (germline): SNHLY, FYNNEI. The CDR3 contains 12 residues.

The chain joins TRBV9 to TRBJ2-1, with 8 bases aligning to TRBD2. Looked up from germline, CDR1 is SGDLS and CDR2 is YYNGEE. The ends lost 3 bases at V and 0 bases at J; junction bases unmatched: 2. The CDR3 consists of 15 residues. The CDR3 DNA reads as TGTGCCAGCAGCGAAGCGGGAGTCTCCTACAATGAGCAGTTCTTC. Translated, it gives CASSEAGVSYNEQFF.

CDR3 DNA: TGCGCCAGCAGTCGGACGGCGGCAACTAATGAAAAACTGTTTTTT. Translated: CASSRTAATNEKLFF. The chain has TRBV10-2 and TRBJ1-4; D is uncertain. Per the germline V gene, CDR1 is WSHSY and CDR2 is SAAADI. The CDR3 is made up of 15 amino acids. Deletions cut 5 bases from V and 0 bases from J, with 10 bases between.

V is TRBV18 and J is TRBJ2-2; D is ambiguous. CDR1 and CDR2 (germline): KGHSH, LQKENI. The CDR3 is 14 amino acids. V lost 0 bases and J 1 base, leaving 3 bases between the germline ends. CDR3 sequence (DNA): TGTGCCAGCTCACCACCCAAGAACACCGGGGAGCTGTTTTTT. The encoded protein is CASSPPKNTGELFF.

The chain links TRBV29-1 to TRBJ2-2, with a possible D match to TRBD1 (6 bases). CDR1 is SQVTM and CDR2 is ANQGSEA in the germline V gene. Between the trimmed V and J ends, which lost 3 bases and 5 bases, there was a span of 13 bases. CDR3 size: 14 residues. CDR3 residues: CSVEGAARTGELFF. CDR3 nucleotides: TGCAGCGTTGAGGGGGCGGCGAGGACCGGGGAGCTGTTTTTT.

The chain links TRBV7-8 to TRBJ2-2; D unresolved. V shed 3 bases and J shed 6 bases, with 11 bases lying between them. There are 14 residues in the CDR3. The V gene's germline CDR1 is SGHVS and CDR2 FQNEAQ. CDR3 loop: CASSFLNSAGELFF. The CDR3 DNA reads as TGTGCCAGCAGCTTCCTCAACAGCGCCGGGGAGCTGTTTTTT.